The rows below give T cell receptor beta chains drawn from one sample of a study of blood T cell repertoires in COVID-19. The repertoire was sequenced with immunoSEQ multiplex PCR; TCRdb's copy has only in-frame clones and lacks some. The profile covers approximately 45,000 clones, with less than 95% appearing a single time and about 5.1% taken by the ten largest. Sequencing was performed on peripheral blood. All receptors derive from a man in his sixties or seventies with acute or convalescent COVID-19. Each CDR3 is given with its conserved first and last residue. The size entry is marked missing in some rows and otherwise reads once, few, many or a size class.

clone_size cdr3_length v_call cdr3_aa
- 17 TRBV30 CAWSVPPGTVSGNTIYF
- 17 TRBV7-2 CASSLGGGPSSYNEQFF
- 14 TRBV30 CAWSVELLNTEAFF
- 19 TRBV11-2 CASSPRTSGGVQNTGELFF
once 16 TRBV24-1 CATSDLQGSSTDTQYF
- 14 TRBV28 CASTSQGVRYGYTF
- 15 TRBV6-5 CASKGLAGASYEQYF
- 13 TRBV2 CASRSGQVEPQHF
- 15 TRBV30 CAWRDRRGSGNTIYF
once 14 TRBV6-5 CATLTSVGTDTQYF
- 18 TRBV19 CASRTHRFGTEKYNEQFF
- 13 TRBV6-2/TRBV6-3 CASSYDRDTEAFF
- 18 TRBV19 CASSIVGSGAAGNTEAFF
- 13 TRBV28 CASRPGGGDGYTF
- 17 TRBV5-1 CASSLAQVSQLNTEAFF
few 12 TRBV7-7 CASSLENPQEFF
- 15 TRBV7-9 CASSLVTGHHEKLFF
- 13 TRBV6-6 CASRPGTDYGYTF
- 14 TRBV15 CATSRTSGTDTQYF
- 15 TRBV18 CASSPPSSGANVLTF
- 13 TRBV5-5 CASSFGTEETQYF
- 14 TRBV2 CASSNDRGGEKLFF
once 16 TRBV19 CASSTYRGVRTDTQYF
- 15 TRBV6-2/TRBV6-3 CASSLQGHSNQPQHF
- 15 TRBV7-9 CASSLDSLSGLPQHF
- 14 TRBV7-9 CASRGTGPSYEQYF
few 16 TRBV4-1 CASSVGGTAKNTEAFF
once 14 TRBV28 CASSFLQGNYEQYF
- 16 TRBV27 CASSLFWRGVQETQYF
- 14 TRBV6-5 CASILTGNTGELFF
- 17 TRBV4-3 CASSQELAGGLNYEQFF